This TCR beta chain was observed in a study of blood T cells in healthy people across ages. As for the study in general: Using template switching, researchers captured about one barcoded beta molecule for each two T cells. Study-wide points: In long-lived donors, naive CD4+ cell counts and diversity exceeded those of aged donors.

The CDR3 has 17 residues. CDR1 is DFQATT and CDR2 is SNEGSKA in the germline V gene (reference sequence). The V segment lost 3 bases and the J segment 1 base; nucleotides outside the gene matches: 11. Alongside a J-beta primer mix, a sample-barcoded 5' primer served in a second PCR lasting roughly 6 to 12 cycles. Researchers report that each sample yielded at least 3 million CDR3-containing paired-end reads. TCRdb passed the 5' RACE reads through MiXCR, listing each CDR3 protein once. Among over 1.5 million distinct CDR3 sequences listed, 40% to 55% were seen once. As regards this clonotype: The antigen remains unidentified.

This clonotype was sampled from a woman aged 40 to 50 in good health. This sequence joins TRBV20-1 and TRBJ2-5; 10 bases are shared with TRBD2. The material sequenced was blood. As DNA, the CDR3 is TGCAGTGCTAGGGTACCCCCTAGCGGGGGAGTCCAAGAGACCCAGTACTTC. It codes for CSARVPPSGGVQETQYF.